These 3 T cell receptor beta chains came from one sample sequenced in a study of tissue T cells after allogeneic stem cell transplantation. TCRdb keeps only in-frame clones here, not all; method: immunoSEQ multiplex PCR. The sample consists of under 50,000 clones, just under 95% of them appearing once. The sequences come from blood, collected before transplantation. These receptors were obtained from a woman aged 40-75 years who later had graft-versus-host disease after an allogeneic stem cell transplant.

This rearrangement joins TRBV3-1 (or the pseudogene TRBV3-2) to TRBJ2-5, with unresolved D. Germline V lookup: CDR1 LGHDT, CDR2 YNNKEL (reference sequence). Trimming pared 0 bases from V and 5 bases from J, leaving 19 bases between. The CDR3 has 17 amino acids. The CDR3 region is CASSQDPVLAPSETQYF. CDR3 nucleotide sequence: TGTGCCAGCAGCCAAGATCCCGTTTTGGCCCCGTCGGAGACCCAGTACTTC.

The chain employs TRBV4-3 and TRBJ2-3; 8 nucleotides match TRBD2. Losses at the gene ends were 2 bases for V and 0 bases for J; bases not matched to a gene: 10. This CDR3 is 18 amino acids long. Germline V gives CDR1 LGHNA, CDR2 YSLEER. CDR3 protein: CASSQSPLAEYSTDTQYF. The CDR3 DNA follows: TGCGCCAGCAGCCAATCTCCACTAGCGGAGTATAGCACAGATACGCAGTATTTT.

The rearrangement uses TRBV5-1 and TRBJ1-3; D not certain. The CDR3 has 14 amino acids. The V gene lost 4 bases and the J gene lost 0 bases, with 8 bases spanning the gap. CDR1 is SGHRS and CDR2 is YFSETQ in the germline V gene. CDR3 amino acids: CASSIATSGNTIYF. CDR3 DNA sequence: TGCGCCAGCAGCATCGCGACCTCTGGAAACACCATATATTTT.